This is a list of T cell receptor beta chains from one sample in a study of T cells in Graves' hyperthyroidism and ophthalmopathy. TCRdb re-called the multiplex PCR reads through MiXCR, storing one row per CDR3 protein. Among some 400,000 distinct CDR3 sequences listed, roughly 14% were seen once. Sequencing input: blood. The origin of the receptors is a man younger than 45 with Graves' hyperthyroidism that later progressed to Graves' ophthalmopathy. Both conserved end residues are part of each CDR3. D genes are given only for firm matches. Some rows have no size entry. The others give once, few or many, or a class for an expanded clone.

D gene,V gene,clone size,J gene,CDR3 protein,CDR3 DNA
NA,TRBV19,NA,TRBJ2-7,CASRAGRTTYEQYF,TGTGCCAGTAGGGCGGGACGCACGACCTACGAGCAGTACTTC
NA,TRBV5-6,many,TRBJ1-4,CASSLVGANEKLFF,TGTGCCAGCAGCTTGGTCGGAGCTAATGAAAAACTGTTTTTT
NA,TRBV2,few,TRBJ2-7,CASMLDPNSYEQYF,TGTGCCAGCATGTTGGACCCTAACTCCTACGAGCAGTACTTC
NA,TRBV28,many,TRBJ2-1,CASSFGGASSYNEQFF,TGTGCCAGCAGTTTTGGGGGGGCTAGCTCCTACAATGAGCAGTTCTTC
NA,TRBV12-3/TRBV12-4,few,TRBJ2-2,CASSAVGELFF,TGTGCCAGCAGCGCGGTGGGGGAGCTGTTTTTT
NA,TRBV29-1,many,TRBJ1-1,CSGARGDNTEAFF,TGCAGCGGCGCCCGTGGGGACAACACTGAAGCTTTCTTT
NA,TRBV6-5,few,TRBJ1-5,CASSSSRGYQPQHF,TGTGCCAGCAGTTCCTCCAGAGGGTATCAGCCCCAGCATTTT
NA,TRBV5-1,few,TRBJ2-3,CASSLTEITDTQYF,TGCGCCAGCAGCTTGACAGAAATCACAGATACGCAGTATTTT
NA,TRBV20-1,few,TRBJ1-2,CSARDGQGYGYTF,TGCAGTGCTAGAGATGGGCAGGGCTATGGCTACACCTTC
NA,TRBV18,many,TRBJ1-4,CASSPTDTNEKLFF,TGTGCCAGCTCACCGACGGACACCAATGAAAAACTGTTTTTT
NA,TRBV7-3,few,TRBJ1-1,CASSYNSGSTEAFF,TGTGCCAGCAGCTACAACAGCGGGTCCACTGAAGCTTTCTTT
TRBD1,TRBV12-3/TRBV12-4,many,TRBJ2-2,CASRSPGQPYTGELFF,TGTGCCAGCAGATCACCGGGACAGCCCTACACCGGGGAGCTGTTTTTT
NA,TRBV7-9,NA,TRBJ2-3,CASSPGEASTDTQYF,TGTGCCAGCAGCCCAGGGGAGGCATCCACAGATACGCAGTATTTT
TRBD2,TRBV20-1,once,TRBJ2-1,CSADERGAGNEQFF,TGCAGTGCTGATGAGCGGGGGGCGGGTAATGAGCAGTTCTTC
TRBD2,TRBV6-5,NA,TRBJ2-7,CASSYGSGGGDYEQYF,TGTGCCAGCAGTTACGGGTCGGGAGGAGGCGACTACGAGCAGTACTTC
TRBD2,TRBV5-1,few,TRBJ2-2,CASSTLAGVTGELFF,TGCGCCAGCAGCACACTAGCGGGGGTTACCGGGGAGCTGTTTTTT
NA,TRBV29-1,NA,TRBJ1-2,CSVGEDGYGYTF,TGCAGCGTTGGAGAGGACGGCTATGGCTACACCTTC
NA,TRBV6-1,many,TRBJ2-7,CASSDPGRSSYEQYF,TGTGCCAGCAGTGATCCGGGACGAAGCTCCTACGAGCAGTACTTC
TRBD1,TRBV27,many,TRBJ1-1,CASSWDRGPNTEAFF,TGTGCCAGCAGCTGGGACAGGGGGCCAAACACTGAAGCTTTCTTT
TRBD2,TRBV6-5,many,TRBJ2-1,CASSYSGAGGRNEQFF,TGTGCCAGCAGTTACTCGGGAGCGGGGGGGCGGAATGAGCAGTTCTTC
NA,TRBV11-3,many,TRBJ1-1,CASSLGPSNEAFF,TGTGCCAGCAGCTTAGGGCCCTCTAATGAAGCTTTCTTT
TRBD1,TRBV6-1,many,TRBJ2-7,CASRSDRGGSYEQYF,TGTGCCAGCAGATCTGACAGGGGAGGTTCCTACGAGCAGTACTTC
NA,TRBV30,few,TRBJ1-3,CAWCRTSGNTIYF,TGTGCCTGGTGTCGGACCTCTGGAAACACCATATATTTT
NA,TRBV5-1,NA,TRBJ2-3,CASSLPPARTDTQYF,TGCGCCAGCAGCTTGCCCCCCGCTCGCACAGATACGCAGTATTTT
NA,TRBV6-1,few,TRBJ1-3,CASRTGILSGNTIYF,TGTGCCAGCAGAACCGGGATTCTCTCTGGAAACACCATATATTTT
NA,TRBV2,NA,TRBJ1-1,CASGRALGAFF,TGTGCCAGCGGTCGGGCGCTTGGAGCTTTCTTT
NA,TRBV12-3/TRBV12-4,many,TRBJ1-6,CASSIDRNSPLHF,TGTGCCAGCAGTATCGACAGGAATTCACCCCTCCACTTT
TRBD2,TRBV28,many,TRBJ2-1,CASSLSGGKDEQFF,TGTGCCAGCAGTTTAAGCGGGGGGAAAGATGAGCAGTTCTTC
NA,TRBV28,many,TRBJ1-1,CASSFSLLWQAFF,TGTGCCAGCAGTTTTAGTCTGCTATGGCAAGCTTTCTTT
NA,TRBV11-2,many,TRBJ2-7,CASSLLDGSSTYEQYF,TGTGCCAGCAGCTTACTTGATGGGAGCTCTACTTACGAGCAGTACTTC
TRBD2,TRBV20-1,many,TRBJ2-3,CSASGSGGAADTQYF,TGCAGTGCTAGCGGCAGCGGGGGGGCCGCAGATACGCAGTATTTT
NA,TRBV29-1,few,TRBJ2-7,CSAGDIHREQYF,TGCAGCGCCGGTGACATCCACCGGGAGCAGTACTTC
TRBD2,TRBV20-1,few,TRBJ2-3,CSAFQTPGLDKYF,TGCAGTGCTTTTCAGACTCCGGGACTAGACAAGTATTTT
NA,TRBV20-1,NA,TRBJ1-5,CSARGSGGWQPQHF,TGCAGTGCTAGAGGATCCGGGGGGTGGCAGCCCCAGCATTTT
TRBD1,TRBV25-1,few,TRBJ1-5,CASSEPRTGEGQPQHF,TGTGCCAGCAGTGAACCGAGGACAGGGGAGGGTCAGCCCCAGCATTTT
TRBD1,TRBV27,many,TRBJ1-2,CASSLKDRGIYGYTF,TGTGCCAGCAGTTTAAAGGACAGGGGGATCTATGGCTACACCTTC
TRBD1,TRBV28,many,TRBJ1-6,CASSLLWTGNSPLHF,TGTGCCAGCAGTTTGTTATGGACAGGGAATTCACCCCTCCACTTT